This TCR beta chain was obtained from a study of cytomegalovirus exposure and HLA in healthy donors. Regarding the study as a whole: The records held CMV serostatus as the only immune exposure information. The authors judged a highly shared variant cluster likely a sequencing artifact. Across donors, sequencing depth was assumed by presence/absence analyses to be roughly uniform.

Points on this clone: Its specificity is not known.

The PCR employed 60 Vbeta primers together with 13 Jbeta primers. TCRdb's copy holds only in-frame clones and misses some; the assay was immunoSEQ multiplex PCR. The sample carries nearly 110,000 clones, over 55% recorded once. The CDR3 totals 16 residues. CDR1 and CDR2 (germline): LNHNV, YYDKDF (reference sequence). Trimming at V came to 0 bases and at J to 4 bases, leaving 4 bases not matched to a gene. Sequencing was carried out using PBMCs. This rearrangement joins TRBV15 to TRBJ1-4; the match to TRBD1 covers 8 bases. The receptor was derived from a female donor in good health and CMV-seronegative. CDR3 residues: CATSRDMTGVNEKLFF. The CDR3, as DNA: TGTGCCACCAGCAGAGACATGACAGGGGTTAATGAAAAACTGTTTTTT.